This TCR beta chain was retrieved from a study of blood T cell repertoires in COVID-19. Study context: Samples came from the United States, Italy and Spain, spanning acute and convalescent COVID-19. T cells, B-cell-depleted T cells, or PBMCs provided the cDNA or gDNA that served as material.

Deletions cut 0 bases from V and 1 base from J, with 10 bases between. The CDR3 runs 15 residues. Germline CDR1 SGHRS, CDR2 YFSETQ. Original handling: Reference gene primer amplification yielded estimated nucleated cell counts. TCRdb's table, derived via immunoSEQ multiplex PCR, lists solely in-frame clones and lacks some. V and J calls and clone size are as listed in that table; D and trimming were resolved from the DNA. The table lists under 25,000 clones, 88% of them singletons. The chain recombines TRBV5-1 with TRBJ1-1, with a possible D match to TRBD1 (6 bases). The sequence was obtained from a man between 65 and 85 years old in a cohort sampled during active COVID-19. Sequenced input: peripheral blood. CDR3: CASSLDRVGNTEAFF. For the CDR3, the DNA is TGCGCCAGCAGCTTGGACAGGGTGGGGAACACTGAAGCTTTCTTT.